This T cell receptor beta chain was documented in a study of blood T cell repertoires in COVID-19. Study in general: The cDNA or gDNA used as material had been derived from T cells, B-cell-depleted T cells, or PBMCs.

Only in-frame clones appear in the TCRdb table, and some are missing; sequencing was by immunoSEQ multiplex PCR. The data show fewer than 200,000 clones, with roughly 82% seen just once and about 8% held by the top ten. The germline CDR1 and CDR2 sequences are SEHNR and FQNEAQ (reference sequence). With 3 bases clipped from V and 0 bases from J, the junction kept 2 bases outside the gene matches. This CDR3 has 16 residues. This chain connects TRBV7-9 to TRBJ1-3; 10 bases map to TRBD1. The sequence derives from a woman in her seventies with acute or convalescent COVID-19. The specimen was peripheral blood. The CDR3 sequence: CASSLGQGSSGNTIYF. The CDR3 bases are TGTGCCAGCAGCTTGGGACAGGGGAGCTCTGGAAACACCATATATTTT.